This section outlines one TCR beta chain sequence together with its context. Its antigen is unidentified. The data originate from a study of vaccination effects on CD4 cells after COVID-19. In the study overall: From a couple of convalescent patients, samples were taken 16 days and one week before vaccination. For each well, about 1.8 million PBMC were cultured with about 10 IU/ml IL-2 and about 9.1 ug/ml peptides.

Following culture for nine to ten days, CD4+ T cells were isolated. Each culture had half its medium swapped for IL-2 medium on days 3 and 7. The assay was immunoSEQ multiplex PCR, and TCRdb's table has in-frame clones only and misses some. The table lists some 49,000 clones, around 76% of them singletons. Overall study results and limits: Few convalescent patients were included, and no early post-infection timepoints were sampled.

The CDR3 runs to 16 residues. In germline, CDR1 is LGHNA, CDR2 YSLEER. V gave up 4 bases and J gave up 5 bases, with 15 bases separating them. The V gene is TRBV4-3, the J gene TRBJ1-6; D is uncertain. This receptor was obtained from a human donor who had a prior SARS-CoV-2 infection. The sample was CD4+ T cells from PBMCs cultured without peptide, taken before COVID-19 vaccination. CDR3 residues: CASSRDTAANNSPLHF. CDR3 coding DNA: TGCGCCAGCAGCCGGGATACGGCGGCTAATAATTCACCCCTCCACTTT.